A single sample is the source of the 23 T cell receptor beta chains below, sequenced in a study of cytomegalovirus exposure and HLA in healthy donors. It was with 60 Vbeta and 13 Jbeta primers that the PCR ran. Generated by immunoSEQ multiplex PCR, the TCRdb table keeps only in-frame clones and is missing some. Counted here are about 54,000 clones, roughly 84% occurring once; the ten biggest clones make up approximately 2.8%. The sequencing input was PBMCs. The origin of the receptors is a woman younger than 30 in good health and CMV-seronegative.

In DNA form, the CDR3 reads TGTGCCAGCAGTGGGGGCCTCACTGAAGCTTTCTTT. Protein: CASSGGLTEAFF. The chain links TRBV25-1 to TRBJ1-1; possibly TRBD1 for D (5 bases). CDR1 MGHDK and CDR2 SYGVNS come from the germline V gene. V shed 4 bases and J shed 4 bases, with 7 bases lying between them. CDR3 length equals 12 residues.

The V gene is TRBV28, the J gene TRBJ1-2; D not resolved. V shed 4 bases and J shed 8 bases, with 14 bases lying between them. Germline CDR1 reads MDHEN; CDR2 reads SYDVKM. This CDR3 comprises 13 residues. Here the CDR3 DNA reads TGTGCCAGCAGTTCGGGGAGCCTGGGCGGCTACACCTTC. Its protein product is CASSSGSLGGYTF.

This clone was counted once. The chain links TRBV10-2 to TRBJ2-2; D might be TRBD2 (5 bases). This CDR3 is built from 15 residues. V lost 2 bases and J lost 6, with 13 bases in between. Germline loops: CDR1 WSHSY, CDR2 SAAADI. CDR3 loop: CASSERRGSAGELFF. For the CDR3, the DNA is TGCGCCAGCAGTGAGCGTAGAGGGTCGGCCGGGGAGCTGTTTTTT.

V is TRBV27 and J is TRBJ2-7; the D is unclear. The CDR3 runs 14 residues. CDR1 is MNHEY, CDR2 SMNVEV, per germline (reference sequence). V lost 3 bases and J 2 bases, leaving 11 bases between the germline ends. CDR3 sequence: CASSFGDSAYEQYF. The CDR3 DNA reads TGTGCCAGCAGTTTTGGTGACTCAGCCTACGAGCAGTACTTC.

The genes are TRBV9 and TRBJ2-1; 11 bases agree with TRBD1. Looked up from germline, CDR1 is SGDLS and CDR2 is YYNGEE. The CDR3 loop spans 14 amino acids. With V trimmed by 4 bases and J by 10 bases, 7 bases remained unmatched. CDR3 protein: CASSLDRGPKEQFF. The CDR3 region has the DNA TGTGCCAGCAGCCTGGACAGGGGGCCAAAAGAGCAGTTCTTC.

This chain joins TRBV19 and TRBJ1-5; D gene unclear. V gave up 7 bases and J gave up 7 bases, with 11 bases separating them. CDR1 LNHDA and CDR2 SQIVND come from the germline V gene (reference sequence). The CDR3 has 12 amino acids. The CDR3: CASNNLAQPQHF. CDR3 in DNA: TGTGCCAGTAACAACCTCGCACAGCCCCAGCATTTT.

The rearrangement links TRBV30 to TRBJ2-7, with 7 bases lining up with TRBD1. The CDR3 contains 13 residues. V lost 4 bases to trimming and J lost 5 bases; unmatched junction nucleotides: 8. Germline CDR1 is GTSNPN and CDR2 is SVGIG (reference sequence). This CDR3 is CAWKRDRKNEQYF. The CDR3 nucleotides read TGTGCCTGGAAAAGGGACAGAAAGAACGAGCAGTACTTC.

The genes are TRBV2 and TRBJ1-2; 12 nucleotides match TRBD1. Per germline, CDR1 SNHLY and CDR2 FYNNEI. This CDR3 is 17 amino acids long. Trimming cost V 3 bases and J 7 bases; bases outside gene matches: 12. The CDR3 nucleotides are TGTGCCAGCAGTGACAGACGGGGGACAGGGGGCAGGATTGGCTACACCTTC. Amino acid sequence: CASSDRRGTGGRIGYTF. Together with reference TRBV2 and TRBJ1-2, the CDR3 gives the full variable domain: EPEVTQTPSHQVTQMGQEVILRCVPISNHLYFYWYRQILGQKVEFLVSFYNNEISEKSEIFDDQFSVERPDGSNFTLKIRSTKLEDSAMYFCASSDRRGTGGRIGYTFGSGTRLTVV.

The chain links TRBV11-3 to TRBJ2-1; TRBD2 agrees at 8 bases. With V trimmed by 5 bases and J by 6 bases, 12 bases remained unmatched. The germline gives CDR1 SGHNT, CDR2 YENEEA. This CDR3 comprises 16 residues. The CDR3 DNA sequence: TGTGCCAGCAGCGCCTACAGCGGGAGAGGTTCCAATGAGCAGTTCTTC. The encoded protein is CASSAYSGRGSNEQFF.

The chain recombines TRBV29-1 with TRBJ2-6; 7 bases agree with TRBD1. CDR3 length: 17 amino acids. Germline loops: CDR1 SQVTM, CDR2 ANQGSEA. V lost 7 bases and J lost 2; bases outside the gene matches: 14. This CDR3 is CSGSCRDRLPGANVLTF. As DNA, the CDR3 is TGCAGCGGGAGCTGCCGGGACAGATTACCTGGGGCCAACGTCCTGACTTTC.

The chain uses TRBV27 and TRBJ1-6, with D possibly TRBD1 on 5 matching bases. The V gene's germline CDR1 is MNHEY and CDR2 SMNVEV (reference sequence). V was trimmed by 5 bases and J by 5 bases, leaving 13 bases between them. The CDR3 covers 15 residues. Here the CDR3 DNA reads TGTGCCAGCAGTCTAAAGGCAGGGAATAATTCACCCCTCCACTTT. Amino acids: CASSLKAGNNSPLHF.

The V gene is TRBV19, the J gene TRBJ2-5; TRBD1 matches 8 bases. The CDR3 covers 13 residues. J lost 3 bases, V lost 7 bases, and 4 bases had no gene match. The germline V gene encodes CDR1 LNHDA and CDR2 SQIVND (reference sequence). The CDR3 loop reads CASNRGLEETQYF. Here the CDR3 DNA reads TGTGCCAGTAACAGGGGGTTGGAAGAGACCCAGTACTTC.

The CDR3 sequence is CASSRLGLAGRTGGEQYF. The CDR3 DNA follows: TGTGCCAGTAGCCGCTTGGGACTAGCGGGACGTACCGGGGGGGAGCAGTACTTC. The V and J genes are TRBV19 and TRBJ2-7, with 13 bases matching TRBD2. J gave up 7 bases and V 6 bases, and 18 bases lay outside the gene matches. This CDR3 comprises 18 residues. CDR1 is LNHDA and CDR2 is SQIVND in the germline V gene (reference sequence). The full variable domain, rest sourced from reference TRBV19 and TRBJ2-7, is DGGITQSPKYLFRKEGQNVTLSCEQNLNHDAMYWYRQDPGQGLRLIYYSQIVNDFQKGDIAEGYSVSREKKESFPLTVTSAQKNPTAFYLCASSRLGLAGRTGGEQYFGPGTRLTVT.

The gene calls are TRBV5-6 and TRBJ1-1; 9 bases are a match to TRBD1. J gave up 3 bases and V 4 bases, and 7 bases lay outside the gene matches. In germline, CDR1 is SGHDT, CDR2 YYEEEE. This CDR3 region has 15 residues. CDR3 protein: CASSPGTGMDTEAFF. The CDR3 nucleotides are TGTGCCAGCAGCCCTGGGACAGGGATGGACACTGAAGCTTTCTTT.

The chain recombines TRBV4-1 with TRBJ2-3, with 7 nucleotides matching TRBD2. Germline CDR1 reads MGHRA; CDR2 reads YSYEKL. V shed 0 bases and J 1 base; nucleotides not matched to a gene: 13. There are 19 residues in the CDR3. The CDR3 is CASSQEEAGDRGGTDTQYF. The CDR3 DNA reads TGCGCCAGCAGCCAAGAAGAGGCGGGAGACCGCGGCGGCACAGATACGCAGTATTTT.

The J gene is TRBJ2-1, the V gene TRBV5-1, with TRBD2 matching over 9 bases. The length of the CDR3 is 16 residues. Trimming removed 3 bases from V and 6 bases from J; junction bases left unmatched: 10. The germline gives CDR1 SGHRS, CDR2 YFSETQ. The CDR3 here is CASSWPAGGPFNEQFF. Written as DNA, the CDR3 is TGCGCCAGCAGCTGGCCGGCGGGAGGGCCCTTCAATGAGCAGTTCTTC.

V is TRBV4-1 and J is TRBJ2-3; 7 bases are a match to TRBD1. CDR1 is MGHRA and CDR2 is YSYEKL in the germline V gene. The CDR3 has 16 residues. The trim removed 5 bases at V and 4 bases at J, leaving 12 bases unmatched. CDR3 nucleotide sequence: TGCGCCAGCAGCGAACCTAACAGGGGTGGATCAGATACGCAGTATTTT. Its translation is CASSEPNRGGSDTQYF.

To note about this clone: One end of the junction fails to match germline, which may point to a read error. V is TRBV30 and J is TRBJ2-7, with TRBD1 matching 11 bases. Germline loops: CDR1 GTSNPN, CDR2 SVGIG (reference sequence). This CDR3 has 13 residues. The DNA of the CDR3 is TGTGCCTGGTGGGACAGGGGGACCTACGAGCAGTGCTTC. It is translated as CAWWDRGTYEQCF.

The chain employs TRBV9 and TRBJ1-4, with 8 bases that match TRBD1. The CDR3 is 15 amino acids. V gave up 3 bases and J gave up 5 bases; unmatched junction bases: 6. Germline-derived CDR1 and CDR2 are SGDLS and YYNGEE. The CDR3 coding sequence is TGTGCCAGCAGCGAGGCCTCAGGGGGCAATGAAAAACTGTTTTTT. It yields the protein CASSEASGGNEKLFF. The variable domain in full, completed from reference TRBV9 and TRBJ1-4, reads DSGVTQTPKHLITATGQRVTLRCSPRSGDLSVYWYQQSLDQGLQFLIQYYNGEERAKGNILERFSAQQFPDLHSELNLSSLELGDSALYFCASSEASGGNEKLFFGSGTQLSVL.

The chain combines TRBV5-4 with TRBJ1-6; D gene uncertain. Per germline, CDR1 SGHNT and CDR2 YYREEE (reference sequence). The ends were cut back, 5 bases at V and 7 bases at J, with 10 bases in the middle. The CDR3 contains 13 residues. The CDR3 DNA is TGTGCCAGCAGTGGGCAGTTCAATTCACCCCTCCACTTT. It translates to CASSGQFNSPLHF.

This chain links TRBV29-1 with TRBJ1-2; D ambiguous. From germline, CDR1 is SQVTM and CDR2 ANQGSEA. V lost 3 bases and J 7 bases, leaving 12 bases between the germline ends. The CDR3 spans 12 residues. CDR3 loop: CSVEWQDSGYTF. DNA for the CDR3: TGCAGCGTTGAGTGGCAGGACTCTGGCTACACCTTC.

The chain carries TRBV28 and TRBJ1-5; TRBD1 might be the D (5 bases). Germline-derived CDR1 and CDR2 are MDHEN and SYDVKM. The CDR3 is made up of 15 amino acids. V was trimmed by 3 bases and J by 7 bases, leaving 16 bases between them. CDR3 sequence (DNA): TGTGCCAGCAGTTTGGGTCAGGGCCTTGGGCAGCCCCAGCATTTT. Translating gives CASSLGQGLGQPQHF.

The chain is built from TRBV18 and TRBJ1-4, with TRBD1 matching over 8 bases. Germline V lookup: CDR1 KGHSH, CDR2 LQKENI. This CDR3 comprises 16 residues. Trimming cost V 1 base and J 8 bases; bases outside gene matches: 9. The DNA of the CDR3 is TGTGCCAGCTCACCACGTGATACAGGGGGTCGGGAAAAACTGTTTTTT. This sequence encodes CASSPRDTGGREKLFF.